This T cell receptor beta chain was identified in a study of blood T cell repertoires in COVID-19. Measured with immunoSEQ multiplex PCR; TCRdb has only the in-frame clones, and not every one. The table has about 300,000 clones, more than 85% seen once. V lost 0 bases and J lost 3, with 12 bases in between. The length of the CDR3 is 16 residues. Germline-derived CDR1 and CDR2 are KGHDR and SFDVKD. This TCR was recovered from an older man with acute or convalescent COVID-19. The V gene is TRBV24-1, the J gene TRBJ2-3; possible D gene TRBD1, 6 bases. Sequenced input: peripheral blood. CDR3 coding DNA: TGTGCCACCAGTGATTTGGCCAGGGGTGGGACAGATACGCAGTATTTT. As protein: CATSDLARGGTDTQYF.